This T cell receptor (beta chain) appears in the sequencing data of a study of blood T cell repertoires in COVID-19. Overall study context: Samples taken during acute and convalescent COVID-19 were collected in the United States, Italy and Spain.

Original processing notes: Quantification of nucleated cells was approximated via reference gene primer amplification. Sequenced by immunoSEQ multiplex PCR; TCRdb stores in-frame clones only, minus some. For V, J and clone size, that table is used; D and trimming come from the DNA. This sample has roughly 70,000 clones, with about 88% found just once. The ends lost 0 bases at V and 3 bases at J; junction bases unmatched: 10. Germline values: CDR1 LGHDT, CDR2 YNNKEL (reference sequence). The CDR3 sequence is 18 residues long. Specimen: peripheral blood. The TCR originated in a man in his 70s with acute or convalescent COVID-19. The V and J genes are TRBV3-1 (or the pseudogene TRBV3-2) and TRBJ2-3; 9 bases map to TRBD1. As DNA, the CDR3 is TGTGCCAGCAGCCAAGATTACTATTTACAGGGGGCGACAGATACGCAGTATTTT. Residues: CASSQDYYLQGATDTQYF.